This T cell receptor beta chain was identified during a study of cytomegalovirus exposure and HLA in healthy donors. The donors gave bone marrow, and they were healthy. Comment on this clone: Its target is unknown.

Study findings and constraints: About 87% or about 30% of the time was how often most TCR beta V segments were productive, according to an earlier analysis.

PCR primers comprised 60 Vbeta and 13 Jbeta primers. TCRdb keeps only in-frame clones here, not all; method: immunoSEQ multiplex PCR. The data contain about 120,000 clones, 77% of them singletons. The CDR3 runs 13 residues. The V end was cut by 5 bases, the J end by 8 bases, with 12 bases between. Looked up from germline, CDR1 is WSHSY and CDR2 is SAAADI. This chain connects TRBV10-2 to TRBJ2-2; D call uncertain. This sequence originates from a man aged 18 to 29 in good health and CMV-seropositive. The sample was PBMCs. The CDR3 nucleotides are TGCGCCAGCAGTATTAGCACGGAGGGGGAGCTGTTTTTT. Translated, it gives CASSISTEGELFF.